Listed here are 9 T cell receptor beta chains from one sample, sequenced in a study of cytomegalovirus exposure and HLA in healthy donors. PCR was performed using 60 Vbeta and 13 Jbeta primers. Here immunoSEQ multiplex PCR was the method, and the copy in TCRdb shows in-frame clones only, minus some. Here the sample spans more than 130,000 clones, more than 75% being singletons. Sample: PBMCs. These receptor sequences come from a male donor in good health and CMV-seronegative.

The chain links TRBV28 to TRBJ1-1; tentatively, D is TRBD1 (6 bases). Deletions cut 1 base from V and 8 bases from J, with 11 bases between. This CDR3 is 13 amino acids long. Germline V gene sequence: CDR1 MDHEN, CDR2 SYDVKM. CDR3 residues: CASSLYGGGEAFF. The CDR3 nucleotides are TGTGCCAGCAGTTTATACGGGGGGGGCGAAGCTTTCTTT.

This clone showed up just once. This sequence joins TRBV27 and TRBJ1-1; the match to TRBD1 covers 9 bases. J was trimmed by 5 bases and V by 4 bases; bases with no gene match: 11. Germline V gene lookup returns CDR1 MNHEY and CDR2 SMNVEV (reference sequence). The CDR3 length is 16 residues. DNA for the CDR3: TGTGCCAGCAGTTACCTAACCGGGACAGGGAAAACTGAAGCTTTCTTT. Amino acids: CASSYLTGTGKTEAFF.

The rearrangement joins TRBV7-9 to TRBJ2-2; 14 bases match TRBD2. Germline assignment: CDR1 SEHNR and CDR2 FQNEAQ (reference sequence). The V and J ends lost 7 bases and 7 bases, in that order; junction bases with no gene match: 8. There are 16 residues in the CDR3. The CDR3 nucleotides read TGTGCCAGCAACCTGGGGACTAGCGGGGGTGTCGGGGAGCTGTTTTTT. This sequence encodes CASNLGTSGGVGELFF.

The chain couples TRBV28 to TRBJ1-2, with 7 bases that match TRBD1. This CDR3 spans 12 amino acids. Germline V CDR1 and CDR2: MDHEN, SYDVKM. Trimming removed 6 bases from V and 7 bases from J; junction bases left unmatched: 5. This CDR3 is CASSRQGLGYTF. The CDR3 DNA follows: TGTGCCAGCAGCCGACAGGGTCTTGGCTACACCTTC.

V usage is TRBV10-2 and J usage is TRBJ2-1, with D possibly matching TRBD2 (6 bases). The CDR3 has 13 residues. Germline V gene data show CDR1 as WSHSY and CDR2 as SAAADI. V was pared by 0 bases and J by 7 bases, with 7 bases between. CDR3 DNA sequence: TGCGCCAGCAGTGAGTCAGGGAGGAATGAGCAGTTCTTC. Amino acid sequence: CASSESGRNEQFF.

The CDR3 region is CASSLPGGMNTEAFF. DNA of the CDR3: TGTGCCAGCAGTCTCCCGGGGGGGATGAACACTGAAGCTTTCTTT. The chain recombines TRBV28 with TRBJ1-1; a weak D match, TRBD1 (5 bases). V gave up 5 bases and J gave up 0 bases, with 13 bases separating them. Germline-derived CDR1 and CDR2 are MDHEN and SYDVKM. CDR3 length: 15 residues.

This rearrangement joins TRBV11-2 to TRBJ2-5, with TRBD2 matching 11 bases. CDR1 and CDR2 (germline): SGHAT, FQNNGV. The CDR3 runs 17 residues. Losses at the gene ends were 3 bases for V and 3 bases for J; bases not matched to a gene: 9. The CDR3 is CASSFLAGGPTKETQYF. CDR3 bases: TGTGCCAGCAGCTTTCTAGCGGGGGGCCCGACTAAAGAGACCCAGTACTTC. The variable domain in full, completed from reference TRBV11-2 and TRBJ2-5, reads EAGVAQSPRYKIIEKRQSVAFWCNPISGHATLYWYQQILGQGPKLLIQFQNNGVVDDSQLPKDRFSAERLKGVDSTLKIQPAKLEDSAVYLCASSFLAGGPTKETQYFGPGTRLLVL.

The count of this clone is one. V is TRBV28 and J is TRBJ1-5; 8 nucleotides line up with TRBD1. The CDR3 is 16 amino acids. V was pared by 5 bases and J by 5 bases, with 11 bases of the junction left unmatched. CDR1 and CDR2 from the germline V gene are MDHEN and SYDVKM. This chain's CDR3 is CASSPSDRVRDQPQHF. The CDR3 coding sequence is TGTGCCAGCAGTCCATCGGACAGGGTGCGAGATCAGCCCCAGCATTTT.

This chain uses TRBV30 with TRBJ1-2; 9 nucleotides agree with TRBD1. Trimming took 2 bases from V and 4 from J; bases not matched to a gene: 5. Germline values: CDR1 GTSNPN, CDR2 SVGIG (reference sequence). This CDR3 comprises 14 residues. The DNA of the CDR3 is TGTGCCTGGAGTAGACCGGGACAGGGCTATGGCTACACCTTC. It translates to CAWSRPGQGYGYTF.